This T cell receptor beta chain emerged from a study of blood T cell repertoires in COVID-19. Study in general: From T cells, B-cell-depleted T cells, or PBMCs came the material, which was cDNA or gDNA.

This CDR3 has 15 amino acids. Germline V gene data show CDR1 as SGHNT and CDR2 as YYREEE (reference sequence). V was clipped by 3 bases and J by 4 bases; unmatched bases: 4. The protocol was immunoSEQ multiplex PCR, while the TCRdb copy is restricted to in-frame clones and leaves out a portion. This table has about 26,000 clones, about 80% appearing once. The TCR comes from an older man with active or convalescent COVID-19. What was sequenced was peripheral blood. The rearrangement uses TRBV5-4 and TRBJ2-3, with 11 bases matching TRBD2. The CDR3 nucleotides read TGTGCCAGCAGCTCTCGGACTAGCGGGCCAGATACGCAGTATTTT. This sequence encodes CASSSRTSGPDTQYF.